One sample yielded the 9 T cell receptor beta chains listed below, sequenced in a study of blood T cell repertoires in COVID-19. TCRdb's copy holds only in-frame clones and misses some; the assay was immunoSEQ multiplex PCR. The sample includes 200,000 to 250,000 clones, approximately 91% of them seen just once. The source material was peripheral blood. The receptors were sampled from a man aged 55-75 years who had recovered from COVID-19.

This chain uses TRBV21-1 with TRBJ2-7; the table's D call, TRBD1, was not checked against the DNA. TRBV21-1 is flagged as a pseudogene. The CDR3 runs to 15 residues. The CDR3 DNA follows: TGTGCCAGCAGCAACCTAGAACAGGGGCGGGACGAGCAGTACTTC. Its protein is CASSNLEQGRDEQYF.

This chain connects TRBV5-6 to TRBJ1-4; D unclear. The CDR3 is made up of 15 amino acids. The ends were cut back, 4 bases at V and 4 bases at J, with 14 bases in the middle. Germline CDR1 reads SGHDT; CDR2 reads YYEEEE. CDR3 coding DNA: TGTGCCAGCAGCGGGGAGCGAGGATATAATGAAAAACTGTTTTTT. Amino acids: CASSGERGYNEKLFF.

V is TRBV18 and J is TRBJ1-1; tentative D call: TRBD1 (5 bases). Germline values: CDR1 KGHSH, CDR2 LQKENI. The CDR3 is made up of 16 amino acids. Trimming left V 6 bases short and J 4 bases short, with 21 bases between. The CDR3 reads CASSPTGVSVGTEAFF. In nucleotides, the CDR3 is TGTGCCAGCTCTCCTACGGGGGTATCAGTTGGCACTGAAGCTTTCTTT.

The V call is TRBV4-2, the J call TRBJ2-1; 9 positions agree with TRBD2. This CDR3 comprises 16 residues. The J segment lost 9 bases and the V segment lost 0 bases, leaving 9 bases of the junction unmatched. Germline V gene data show CDR1 as LGHNA and CDR2 as YNFKEQ. The CDR3 DNA follows: TGTGCCAGCAGCCAAGAAGGAGGCGGGGGGGCCCGTGAGCAGTTCTTC. Its translation is CASSQEGGGGAREQFF.

This chain connects TRBV19 to TRBJ1-1; possible D gene TRBD1, 5 bases. Germline V lookup: CDR1 LNHDA, CDR2 SQIVND (reference sequence). With 9 bases removed from V and 4 bases from J, the gap between germline ends came to 18 bases. The CDR3 runs to 14 residues. CDR3 amino acids: CASALAGGGTEAFF. DNA of the CDR3: TGTGCCAGCGCCCTCGCGGGGGGGGGCACTGAAGCTTTCTTT.

The genes are TRBV7-8 and TRBJ2-7; weak D call: TRBD2 (7 bases). V lost 5 bases and J lost 2, with 19 bases in between. Germline-derived CDR1 and CDR2 are SGHVS and FQNEAQ. The CDR3 contains 16 residues. CDR3 amino acids: CASSPGLAGATYEQYF. The CDR3 DNA follows: TGTGCCAGCAGCCCGGGGCTTGCGGGGGCCACCTACGAGCAGTACTTC.

The V and J genes are TRBV7-9 and TRBJ1-4, with a possible D match to TRBD1 (6 bases). The germline V gene has CDR1 SEHNR and CDR2 FQNEAQ (reference sequence). The CDR3 runs 15 residues. V lost 5 bases and J lost 8, with 18 bases in between. The CDR3 region is CASSHSGGRGEKLFF. The CDR3 nucleotides are TGTGCCAGCAGCCACTCCGGGGGGCGGGGAGAAAAACTGTTTTTT.

The chain is built from TRBV3-1 (or the pseudogene TRBV3-2) and TRBJ2-6; the D is unclear. Trimming pared 4 bases from V and 2 bases from J, leaving 9 bases between. Per germline, CDR1 LGHDT and CDR2 YNNKEL (reference sequence). The CDR3 runs 15 residues. CDR3 DNA sequence: TGTGCCAGCAGCCCTCAGCGAACTGGGGCCAACGTCCTGACTTTC. Translation: CASSPQRTGANVLTF.

This clone was observed a single time. The chain uses TRBV5-6 and TRBJ1-5, with D unclear. The CDR3 is 12 amino acids. The V gene lost 8 bases and the J gene lost 4 bases, with 10 bases spanning the gap. CDR1 and CDR2 from the germline V gene are SGHDT and YYEEEE. The CDR3 loop is CASSGLNQPQHF. The CDR3 DNA follows: TGTGCCAGTTCGGGGTTGAATCAGCCCCAGCATTTT.